A selection of T cell receptor beta chains follows, all from one sample in a study of blood T cell repertoires in COVID-19. Generated by immunoSEQ multiplex PCR, the TCRdb table keeps only in-frame clones and is missing some. The sample lists 99,000 or so clones; about 86% were seen once. Sequences were obtained from peripheral blood. The receptors stem from a woman aged 55-69 years in a cohort sampled during active or convalescent COVID-19. The CDR3 runs from the conserved cysteine through the conserved F or W. D genes are given only for firm matches. The size of a clone is reported for some rows only, either as once, few or many, or as a class for expanded clones.

CDR3 protein	CDR3 DNA	D gene	V gene	J gene	clone size
CASSHPGANYGYTF	TGTGCCAGCAGCCACCCAGGGGCTAACTATGGCTACACCTTC	-	TRBV11-2	TRBJ1-2	-
CASRTGGIQETQYF	TGTGCCAGTCGGACAGGTGGCATCCAAGAGACCCAGTACTTC	TRBD1	TRBV19	TRBJ2-5	-
CASSSHPGQGLGTEAFF	TGTGCCAGCAGCTCTCATCCGGGACAGGGGTTAGGCACTGAAGCTTTCTTT	TRBD1	TRBV9	TRBJ1-1	-
CASSLGQGANEKLFF	TGTGCCAGCTCACTTGGACAGGGGGCTAATGAAAAACTGTTTTTT	TRBD1	TRBV18	TRBJ1-4	-
CASSLASRLSTDTQYF	TGCGCCAGCAGCTTGGCCTCAAGACTTAGCACAGATACGCAGTATTTT	-	TRBV5-1	TRBJ2-3	-
CASSPGLATEQFF	TGTGCCAGCAGCCCAGGCCTAGCCACGGAGCAGTTCTTC	-	TRBV12-3/TRBV12-4	TRBJ2-1	-
CAWSGARVDTEAFF	TGTGCCTGGAGTGGGGCCAGGGTCGACACTGAAGCTTTCTTT	-	TRBV30	TRBJ1-1	few
CASSGTLRGKETQYF	TGTGCCAGCAGTGGGACTCTGCGTGGGAAAGAGACCCAGTACTTC	-	TRBV2	TRBJ2-5	-
CASSRRGLWPHNEKLFF	TGTGCCAGCAGCCGAAGGGGTCTCTGGCCGCATAATGAAAAACTGTTTTTT	-	TRBV5-6	TRBJ1-4	few
CASGSLTSLKGTGSPNRNTEAFF	TGTGCCAGCGGTAGTTTGACTTCATTGAAAGGGACAGGGAGCCCCAATAGGAACACTGAAGCTTTCTTT	TRBD1	TRBV28	TRBJ1-1	few
CSASPGQLNQPQHF	TGCAGTGCTAGTCCGGGACAGCTGAATCAGCCCCAGCATTTT	TRBD1	TRBV20-1	TRBJ1-5	-
CASSSTGSNQPQHF	TGTGCCAGTAGTAGTACAGGCAGCAATCAGCCCCAGCATTTT	-	TRBV19	TRBJ1-5	-
CASSQVSAGGQETQYF	TGTGCCAGCAGCCAAGTGTCTGCGGGGGGGCAGGAGACCCAGTACTTC	TRBD2	TRBV3-1/TRBV3-2	TRBJ2-5	-
CASSLQENTEAFF	TGTGCCAGCAGCTTGCAGGAGAACACTGAAGCTTTCTTT	-	TRBV7-9	TRBJ1-1	-
CASSRQLASTDTQYF	TGTGCCAGCAGCAGACAACTAGCTAGCACAGATACGCAGTATTTT	-	TRBV14	TRBJ2-3	-
CAISESPREPGNTIYF	TGTGCCATCAGTGAGTCTCCCAGGGAACCTGGAAACACCATATATTTT	-	TRBV10-3	TRBJ1-3	once
CASSLVSGGVTLSEQYF	TGTGCCAGCAGCTTGGTAAGTGGTGGAGTTACATTGAGCGAGCAGTACTTC	-	TRBV5-5	TRBJ2-7	-
CASSIGQGGIYGYTF	TGTGCCAGCAGCATCGGACAGGGTGGTATCTATGGCTACACCTTC	TRBD1	TRBV11-2	TRBJ1-2	few
CASSQTHWDRAYEQYF	TGTGCCAGCAGTCAAACCCACTGGGACAGGGCCTACGAGCAGTACTTC	TRBD1	TRBV5-5	TRBJ2-7	-
CASSIEQVHNEQFF	TGTGCCAGTAGTATAGAGCAGGTTCACAATGAGCAGTTCTTC	-	TRBV19	TRBJ2-1	-
CASSDPGQGARETQYF	TGTGCCAGCAGTGACCCAGGACAGGGGGCGCGGGAGACCCAGTACTTC	TRBD1	TRBV28	TRBJ2-5	-
CASSHSQGSSGNTIYF	TGCGCCAGCAGCCATTCACAGGGTTCCTCTGGAAACACCATATATTTT	-	TRBV4-1	TRBJ1-3	-
CASTRGLAGEPQHF	TGTGCCAGTACGCGGGGGTTAGCAGGGGAGCCCCAGCATTTT	-	TRBV19	TRBJ1-5	few
CASSEAVGTGSRVPLHF	TGTGCCAGCAGTGAAGCGGTCGGGACAGGGTCCAGGGTGCCCCTCCACTTT	TRBD1	TRBV6-1	TRBJ1-6	-
CASSGTGALGGYTF	TGTGCCAGCAGCGGGACAGGGGCCCTCGGAGGCTACACCTTC	TRBD1	TRBV7-2	TRBJ1-2	-
CASSSRRGEGNTIYF	TGTGCCAGCAGCTCGAGGAGGGGAGAGGGAAACACCATATATTTT	-	TRBV11-2	TRBJ1-3	-
CASSLLSGTSGGRVYEQYF	TGTGCCAGCAGCTTACTAAGCGGGACTAGCGGGGGAAGAGTCTACGAGCAGTACTTC	TRBD2	TRBV7-6	TRBJ2-7	-